The 26 T cell receptor beta chains below come from one sample, sequenced in a study of OX40 agonist ivuxolimab in advanced cancers. Profiling relied on immunoSEQ multiplex PCR, and the TCRdb table lists in-frame clones only, not all of them. This repertoire shows about 62,000 clones, about 85% found once; its top ten account for over 3.5%. This specimen was CD4+ or CD8+ T cells sorted from blood, taken in a trial of the OX40 agonist ivuxolimab. The source of these receptors is an adult with an advanced solid tumor such as melanoma, head and neck, liver or kidney cancer.

The chain links TRBV7-2 to TRBJ2-7; TRBD2 aligns across 10 bases. The CDR3 is 13 amino acids. Germline V lookup: CDR1 SGHTA, CDR2 FQGNSA. The J segment lost 9 bases and the V segment lost 4 bases, leaving 6 bases of the junction unmatched. For the CDR3, the DNA is TGTGCCAGCAGCTCCCTGCCTAGCGGGAGGCAGTACTTC. Protein: CASSSLPSGRQYF.

The chain is built from TRBV7-8 and TRBJ2-3; D perhaps matches TRBD2 (6 bases). Trimming removed 5 bases at V and 5 bases at J, with 11 bases between. Germline loops: CDR1 SGHVS, CDR2 FQNEAQ. The CDR3 contains 13 residues. The CDR3 DNA sequence: TGTGCCAGCAGCCCAAATAGCGGAGATACGCAGTATTTT. It translates to CASSPNSGDTQYF.

The sample holds one count of this clone. J is TRBJ2-2 and V is TRBV19, with D possibly TRBD1 on 5 matching bases. Trimming took 1 base from V and 4 from J, leaving 10 bases between them. Per the germline V gene, CDR1 is LNHDA and CDR2 is SQIVND (reference sequence). The CDR3 length is 15 residues. The CDR3, as DNA: TGTGCCAGTAGTATAGCGGCAGGGCCCACCGGGGAGCTGTTTTTT. It codes for CASSIAAGPTGELFF.

V is TRBV6-5 and J is TRBJ1-6; D uncertain. Germline V gene lookup returns CDR1 MNHEY and CDR2 SVGAGI. This CDR3 contains 16 residues. The germline V and J ends were trimmed by 0 bases and 8 bases, with 14 bases remaining between them. CDR3 coding DNA: TGTGCCAGCAGTTACTCGTCCGGGCAGGATTATTCACCCCTCCACTTT. Its translation is CASSYSSGQDYSPLHF.

J is TRBJ2-1 and V is TRBV11-1; 13 bases agree with TRBD2. The ends lost 5 bases at V and 7 bases at J; junction bases unmatched: 11. This CDR3 has 17 amino acids. Germline values: CDR1 SGHAT, CDR2 FQDESV (reference sequence). CDR3 sequence reads: CASSPSILAGGPNEQFF. The DNA for the CDR3 is TGTGCCAGCAGCCCATCAATACTAGCGGGAGGGCCGAATGAGCAGTTCTTC. The full variable domain, in which reference TRBV11-1 and TRBJ2-1 provide the parts outside the CDR3, is EAEVAQSPRYKITEKSQAVAFWCDPISGHATLYWYRQILGQGPELLVQFQDESVVDDSQLPKDRFSAERLKGVDSTLKIQPAELGDSAMYLCASSPSILAGGPNEQFFGPGTRLTVL.

The rearrangement joins TRBV28 to TRBJ1-5; 10 bases are shared with TRBD1. CDR3 length equals 17 residues. CDR1 and CDR2 from the germline V gene are MDHEN and SYDVKM. The junction had 16 bases not matched to a gene; V was cut back by 8 bases and J by 6 bases. CDR3 coding DNA: TGTGCCAGCCGACCCCTAACCGGGACAGGGGCAGGTCAGCCCCAGCATTTT. This codes for CASRPLTGTGAGQPQHF.

The chain links TRBV5-8 to TRBJ1-5; D not certain. V was clipped by 0 bases and J by 2 bases, with 9 bases between them. The CDR3 runs to 15 residues. CDR1 is SGHTS and CDR2 is YDEGEE in the germline V gene. CDR3 bases: TGTGCCAGCAGCTTGGCCCGGGGAGGCAATCAGCCCCAGCATTTT. Its translation is CASSLARGGNQPQHF.

This clone appeared once. This sequence joins TRBV19 and TRBJ1-5; weak D call: TRBD1 (5 bases). Germline CDR1 and CDR2: LNHDA and SQIVND (reference sequence). V shed 0 bases and J shed 7 bases, with 7 bases lying between them. The CDR3 runs 13 residues. The DNA of the CDR3 is TGTGCCAGTAGTATAGACAGGGACCAGCCCCAGCATTTT. Its protein product is CASSIDRDQPQHF.

The V call is TRBV9, the J call TRBJ2-5; 11 bases match TRBD1. V lost 4 bases and J lost 5; bases outside the gene matches: 4. The CDR3 totals 14 residues. The germline gives CDR1 SGDLS, CDR2 YYNGEE. The CDR3 here is CASSPGQGEETQYF. DNA of the CDR3: TGTGCCAGCAGCCCGGGACAGGGGGAGGAGACCCAGTACTTC.

Concerning this clone itself: Other DNA sequences in this sample translate to the same CDR3. V is TRBV18 and J is TRBJ1-6, with 9 positions matching TRBD1. J gave up 8 bases and V 6 bases, and 5 bases lay outside the gene matches. In germline, CDR1 is KGHSH, CDR2 LQKENI. The CDR3 covers 14 residues. DNA for the CDR3: TGTGCCAGCTCTCCGGGACAGGGCGATTCACCCCTCCACTTT. Protein product: CASSPGQGDSPLHF.

V and J are TRBV7-3 and TRBJ2-3, with D possibly TRBD2 on 6 matching bases. Trimming stripped 1 base from V and 2 bases from J, with 7 bases between. Germline V gene sequence: CDR1 SGHTA, CDR2 FQGTGA. CDR3 size: 14 residues. CDR3: CASSLSGATDTQYF. CDR3 coding DNA: TGTGCCAGCAGCTTAAGCGGGGCCACAGATACGCAGTATTTT.

This rearrangement joins TRBV5-4 to TRBJ1-2; D is ambiguous. CDR3 length: 14 amino acids. Germline V gene lookup returns CDR1 SGHNT and CDR2 YYREEE (reference sequence). V dropped 0 bases and J dropped 8 bases, with 14 bases sitting between them. CDR3 DNA sequence: TGTGCCAGCAGCTTGGAACAGCGGGTGGAAGGCTACACCTTC. Encoded protein: CASSLEQRVEGYTF.

The V and J genes are TRBV5-1 and TRBJ2-3, with no clear D. The V gene lost 0 bases and the J gene lost 3 bases, with 14 bases spanning the gap. CDR1 and CDR2 (germline): SGHRS, YFSETQ. This CDR3 region has 16 residues. The CDR3 is CASSLGGSPITDTQYF. DNA for the CDR3: TGCGCCAGCAGCTTGGGAGGCTCTCCCATTACAGATACGCAGTATTTT.

The chain carries TRBV28 and TRBJ1-2, with a possible D match to TRBD1 (5 bases). Per the germline V gene, CDR1 is MDHEN and CDR2 is SYDVKM. CDR3 length: 12 amino acids. V was clipped by 6 bases and J by 8 bases, with 13 bases between them. CDR3 loop: CASSLWGNGYTF. Here the CDR3 DNA reads TGTGCCAGCAGCTTGTGGGGGAACGGCTACACCTTC.

The table lists this clone with a few counts. The V call is TRBV4-1, the J call TRBJ2-1; 11 bases align to TRBD1. V was clipped by 0 bases and J by 13 bases; unmatched bases: 14. CDR1 and CDR2 from the germline V gene are MGHRA and YSYEKL. The CDR3 is 17 residues long. The CDR3 sequence: CASSQDTLSARTGGQFF. CDR3 DNA: TGCGCCAGCAGCCAAGACACCCTTTCGGCGAGGACAGGGGGCCAGTTCTTC.

The V call is TRBV10-3, the J call TRBJ1-1, with D maybe TRBD1 (5 bases). In germline, CDR1 is ENHRY, CDR2 SYGVKD. V was cut by 8 bases and J by 5 bases, with 15 bases left in between. CDR3 length equals 13 residues. CDR3 nucleotides: TGTGCCATCTTCTCAGGGAGCGGTACTGAAGCTTTCTTT. Translating it yields CAIFSGSGTEAFF.

This clone was detected once. The rearrangement joins TRBV2 to TRBJ1-4; possible D gene TRBD1, 5 bases. V was shortened by 3 bases and J by 5 bases, with 13 bases between the two germline ends. The CDR3 is 15 residues long. Germline CDR1 and CDR2: SNHLY and FYNNEI. DNA for the CDR3: TGTGCCAGCAGTGAGGTTCGGGGGGTGAATGAAAAACTGTTTTTT. Translating it yields CASSEVRGVNEKLFF.

V usage is TRBV2 and J usage is TRBJ2-3, with D unresolved. Germline values: CDR1 SNHLY, CDR2 FYNNEI. The CDR3 runs to 13 residues. V was shortened by 7 bases and J by 0 bases, with 8 bases between the two germline ends. In DNA, the CDR3 is TGTGCCAGCAAAGGCCTCAGCACAGATACGCAGTATTTT. Translated, it gives CASKGLSTDTQYF.

The rearrangement joins TRBV6-5 to TRBJ2-6, with 7 bases identical to TRBD2. This CDR3 region has 15 residues. Germline assignment: CDR1 MNHEY and CDR2 SVGAGI. Trimming at V came to 4 bases and at J to 1 base, leaving 1 base not matched to a gene. CDR3 region: CASSSGGSGANVLTF. The CDR3 region has the DNA TGTGCCAGCAGTTCCGGGGGGTCTGGGGCCAACGTCCTGACTTTC.

This clone was seen more than once but under ten times. The chain combines TRBV30 with TRBJ1-5; perhaps TRBD1 as D (5 bases). The germline CDR1 and CDR2 sequences are GTSNPN and SVGIG (reference sequence). This CDR3 spans 14 amino acids. The germline V and J ends were trimmed by 0 bases and 10 bases, with 16 bases remaining between them. The CDR3 reads CAWSVGQGVDPQHF. The DNA for the CDR3 is TGTGCCTGGAGTGTTGGTCAGGGTGTTGATCCCCAGCATTTT.

This clone was counted a few times. The chain employs TRBV7-2 and TRBJ2-5, with D perhaps TRBD1 or TRBD2 (7 bases each). Germline V gene data show CDR1 as SGHTA and CDR2 as FQGNSA. The CDR3 spans 14 residues. The V end was cut by 5 bases, the J end by 5 bases, with 15 bases between. The DNA of the CDR3 is TGTGCCAGCAGCGCAGGGGGGGGTTCGGAGACCCAGTACTTC. Protein: CASSAGGGSETQYF.

The V call is TRBV2, the J call TRBJ1-2; 7 bases are shared with TRBD1. With 0 bases clipped from V and 4 bases from J, the junction kept 5 bases outside the gene matches. CDR1 is SNHLY, CDR2 FYNNEI, per germline. The CDR3 totals 15 residues. The chain's CDR3 is CASSEAGQRTYGYTF. CDR3 DNA sequence: TGTGCCAGCAGTGAAGCGGGACAGCGTACCTATGGCTACACCTTC.

This chain uses TRBV28 with TRBJ2-5, with 8 bases that match TRBD2. This CDR3 has 15 residues. The germline CDR1 and CDR2 sequences are MDHEN and SYDVKM. V shed 4 bases, J shed 6 bases, and the junction held 10 bases outside the gene matches. The CDR3 sequence is CASSSTIAGYKTQYF. The CDR3 DNA follows: TGTGCCAGCAGTTCTACGATAGCGGGATACAAGACCCAGTACTTC.

The V call is TRBV5-4, the J call TRBJ2-3; 11 bases are a match to TRBD2. Germline CDR1 and CDR2: SGHNT and YYREEE (reference sequence). Losses at the gene ends were 4 bases for V and 3 bases for J; bases not matched to a gene: 7. The CDR3 is 16 amino acids. CDR3 nucleotides: TGTGCCAGCAGCAGGTATAGCGGGGGGGCAACAGATACGCAGTATTTT. Protein product: CASSRYSGGATDTQYF. Combining the CDR3 with reference TRBV5-4 and TRBJ2-3 gives the whole variable domain ETGVTQSPTHLIKTRGQQVTLRCSSQSGHNTVSWYQQALGQGPQFIFQYYREEENGRGNFPPRFSGLQFPNYSSELNVNALELDDSALYLCASSRYSGGATDTQYFGPGTRLTVL.

This clone was counted a few times. The V call is TRBV11-2, the J call TRBJ1-1; tentative D call: TRBD1 (5 bases). CDR3 length: 15 residues. Germline V gene data show CDR1 as SGHAT and CDR2 as FQNNGV. The V and J ends lost 3 bases and 2 bases respectively, with 13 bases between them. The CDR3 DNA sequence: TGTGCCAGCAGCTTCTCCAGGGCGGGAAACACTGAAGCTTTCTTT. It is translated as CASSFSRAGNTEAFF.

This chain links TRBV19 with TRBJ2-2; no reliable D call. The germline gives CDR1 LNHDA, CDR2 SQIVND (reference sequence). The CDR3 totals 13 residues. Trimming stripped 4 bases from V and 2 bases from J, with 5 bases between. For the CDR3, the DNA is TGTGCCAGTAGTACCTACAACACCGGGGAGCTGTTTTTT. Translated, it gives CASSTYNTGELFF. The full variable domain, with the rest looked up from reference TRBV19 and TRBJ2-2, is DGGITQSPKYLFRKEGQNVTLSCEQNLNHDAMYWYRQDPGQGLRLIYYSQIVNDFQKGDIAEGYSVSREKKESFPLTVTSAQKNPTAFYLCASSTYNTGELFFGEGSRLTVL.